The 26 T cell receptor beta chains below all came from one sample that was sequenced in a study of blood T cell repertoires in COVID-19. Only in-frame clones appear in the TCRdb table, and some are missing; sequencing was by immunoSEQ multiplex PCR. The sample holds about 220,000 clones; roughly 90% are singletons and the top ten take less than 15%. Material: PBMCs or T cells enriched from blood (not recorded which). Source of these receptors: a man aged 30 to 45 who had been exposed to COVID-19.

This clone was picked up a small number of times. This chain's CDR3 is CASSVRFENNEQFF. CDR3 nucleotide sequence: TGTGCCAGCAGCGTACGGTTCGAAAACAATGAGCAGTTCTTC. The chain uses TRBV9 and TRBJ2-1; D ambiguous. CDR3 length: 14 amino acids. From germline, CDR1 is SGDLS and CDR2 YYNGEE. Trimming shortened V by 1 base and J by 5 bases, and 10 bases separated the two germline ends.

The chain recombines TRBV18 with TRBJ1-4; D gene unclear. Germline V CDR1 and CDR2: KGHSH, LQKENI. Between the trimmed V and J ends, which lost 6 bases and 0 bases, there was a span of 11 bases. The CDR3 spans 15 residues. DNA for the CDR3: TGTGCCAGCTCCAGATCCCCTGCAACTAATGAAAAACTGTTTTTT. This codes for CASSRSPATNEKLFF.

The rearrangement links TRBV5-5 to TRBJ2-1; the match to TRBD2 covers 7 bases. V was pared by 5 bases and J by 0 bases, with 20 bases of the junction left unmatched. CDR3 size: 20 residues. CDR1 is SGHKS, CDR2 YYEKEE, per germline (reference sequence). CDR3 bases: TGTGCCAGCAGGTCTTTGATGCGAGCGGGGCCCTCTAGCTCCTACAATGAGCAGTTCTTC. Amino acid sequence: CASRSLMRAGPSSSYNEQFF.

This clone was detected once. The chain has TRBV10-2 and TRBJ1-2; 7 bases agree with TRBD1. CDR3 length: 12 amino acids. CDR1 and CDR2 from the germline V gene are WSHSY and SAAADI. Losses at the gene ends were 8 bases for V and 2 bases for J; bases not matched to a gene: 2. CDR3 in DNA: TGCGCCAGCTCGGGACAGAACTATGGCTACACCTTC. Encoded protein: CASSGQNYGYTF.

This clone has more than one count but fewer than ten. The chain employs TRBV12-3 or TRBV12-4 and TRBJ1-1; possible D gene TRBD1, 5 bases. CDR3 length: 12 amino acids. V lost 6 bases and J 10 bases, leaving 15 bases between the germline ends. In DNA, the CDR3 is TGTGCCAGCAGCTTGCTTAGGACAAGAGCTTTCTTT. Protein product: CASSLLRTRAFF.

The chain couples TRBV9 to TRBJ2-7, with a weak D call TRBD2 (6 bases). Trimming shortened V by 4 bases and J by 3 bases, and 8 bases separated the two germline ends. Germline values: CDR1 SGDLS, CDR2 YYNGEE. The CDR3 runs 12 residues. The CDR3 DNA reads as TGTGCCAGCAGCACGGGGGACTACGAGCAGTACTTC. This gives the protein CASSTGDYEQYF.

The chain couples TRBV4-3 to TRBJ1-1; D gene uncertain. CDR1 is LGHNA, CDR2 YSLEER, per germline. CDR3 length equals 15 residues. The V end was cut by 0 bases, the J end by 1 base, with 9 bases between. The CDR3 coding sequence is TGCGCCAGCAGCCAAGATTCCGGTACGAACACTGAAGCTTTCTTT. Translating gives CASSQDSGTNTEAFF.

CDR3 nucleotide sequence: TGTGCCAGCAGCGTACTAGGCAGCTATGGCTACACCTTC. This sequence encodes CASSVLGSYGYTF. V and J are TRBV9 and TRBJ1-2; D is unresolved. Germline CDR1 is SGDLS and CDR2 is YYNGEE. This CDR3 has 13 residues. V lost 1 base and J lost 4, with 8 bases in between.

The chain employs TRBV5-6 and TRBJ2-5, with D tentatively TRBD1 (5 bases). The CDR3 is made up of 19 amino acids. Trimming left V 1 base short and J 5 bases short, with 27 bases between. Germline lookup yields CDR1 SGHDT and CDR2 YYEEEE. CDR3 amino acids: CASSLYIQVERLGAETQYF. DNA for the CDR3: TGTGCCAGCAGCTTGTATATTCAGGTCGAACGCCTTGGGGCGGAGACCCAGTACTTC. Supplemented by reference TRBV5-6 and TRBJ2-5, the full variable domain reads DAGVTQSPTHLIKTRGQQVTLRCSPKSGHDTVSWYQQALGQGPQFIFQYYEEEERQRGNFPDRFSGHQFPNYSSELNVNALLLGDSALYLCASSLYIQVERLGAETQYFGPGTRLLVL.

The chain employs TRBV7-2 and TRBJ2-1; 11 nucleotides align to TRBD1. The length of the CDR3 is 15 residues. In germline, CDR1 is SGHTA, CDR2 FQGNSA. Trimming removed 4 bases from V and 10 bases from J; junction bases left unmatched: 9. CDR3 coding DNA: TGTGCCAGCAGCTGGACAGGGGGCCAGACCCGAGAGCAGTTCTTC. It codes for CASSWTGGQTREQFF.

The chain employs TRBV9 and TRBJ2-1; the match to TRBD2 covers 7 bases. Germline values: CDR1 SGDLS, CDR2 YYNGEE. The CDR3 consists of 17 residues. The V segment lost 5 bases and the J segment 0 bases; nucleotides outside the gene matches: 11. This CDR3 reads CASSATLLAGSYNEQFF. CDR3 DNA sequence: TGTGCCAGCAGTGCCACCCTCTTAGCGGGCTCCTACAATGAGCAGTTCTTC.

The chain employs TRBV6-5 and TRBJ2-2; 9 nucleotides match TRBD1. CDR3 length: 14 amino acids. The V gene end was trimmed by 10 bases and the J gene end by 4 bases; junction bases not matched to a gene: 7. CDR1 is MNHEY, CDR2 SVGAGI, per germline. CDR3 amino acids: CATHGTGSTGELFF. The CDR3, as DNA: TGTGCCACCCATGGGACAGGGAGCACCGGGGAGCTGTTTTTT.

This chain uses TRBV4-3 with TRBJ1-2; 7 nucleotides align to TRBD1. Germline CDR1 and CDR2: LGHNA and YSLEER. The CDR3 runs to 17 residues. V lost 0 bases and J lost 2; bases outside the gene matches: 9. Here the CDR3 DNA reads TGCGCCAGCAGCCAAGATACCCTCATGACAGGGAACTATGGCTACACCTTC. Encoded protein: CASSQDTLMTGNYGYTF.

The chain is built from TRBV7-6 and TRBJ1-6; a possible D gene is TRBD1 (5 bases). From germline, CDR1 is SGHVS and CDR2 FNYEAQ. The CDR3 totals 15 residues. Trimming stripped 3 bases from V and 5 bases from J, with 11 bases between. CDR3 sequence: CASSFRGLDNSPLHF. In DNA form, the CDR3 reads TGTGCCAGCAGCTTTCGGGGACTGGATAATTCACCCCTCCACTTT. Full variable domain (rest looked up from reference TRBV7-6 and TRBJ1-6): GAGVSQSPRYKVTKRGQDVALRCDPISGHVSLYWYRQALGQGPEFLTYFNYEAQQDKSGLPNDRFSAERPEGSISTLTIQRTEQRDSAMYRCASSFRGLDNSPLHFGNGTRLTVT.

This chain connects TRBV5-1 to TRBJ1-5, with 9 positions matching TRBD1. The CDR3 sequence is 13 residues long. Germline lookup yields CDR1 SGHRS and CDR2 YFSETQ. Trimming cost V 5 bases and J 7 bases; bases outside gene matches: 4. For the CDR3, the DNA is TGCGCCAGCAGAGGGGACAGGGAACAGCCCCAGCATTTT. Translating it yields CASRGDREQPQHF. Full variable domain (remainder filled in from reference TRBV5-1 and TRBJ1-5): KAGVTQTPRYLIKTRGQQVTLSCSPISGHRSVSWYQQTPGQGLQFLFEYFSETQRNKGNFPGRFSGRQFSNSRSEMNVSTLELGDSALYLCASRGDREQPQHFGDGTRLSIL.

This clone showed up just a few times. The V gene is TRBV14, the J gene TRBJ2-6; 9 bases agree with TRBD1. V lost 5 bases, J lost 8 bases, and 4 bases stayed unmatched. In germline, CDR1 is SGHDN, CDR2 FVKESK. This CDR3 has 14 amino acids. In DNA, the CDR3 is TGTGCCAGCAGCGAAACAGGGGGCCCCAACGTCCTGACTTTC. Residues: CASSETGGPNVLTF.

In nucleotides, the CDR3 is TGTGCCAGCACCGACTATCGGTCGGGGGGCACCGGGGAGCTGTTTTTT. It encodes CASTDYRSGGTGELFF. V and J are TRBV7-8 and TRBJ2-2; 7 bases agree with TRBD2. The CDR3 runs 16 residues. Germline CDR1 and CDR2: SGHVS and FQNEAQ. Germline trimming cut 7 bases from V and 4 bases from J; bases unmatched to any gene: 12.

The DNA for the CDR3 is TGTGCCAGTTCCCAGGGGGTCGGCCAGCCCCAGCATTTT. The encoded protein is CASSQGVGQPQHF. This chain uses TRBV19 with TRBJ1-5; 7 bases line up with TRBD1. The V segment lost 8 bases and the J segment 7 bases; nucleotides outside the gene matches: 8. This CDR3 region has 13 residues. From germline, CDR1 is LNHDA and CDR2 SQIVND (reference sequence).

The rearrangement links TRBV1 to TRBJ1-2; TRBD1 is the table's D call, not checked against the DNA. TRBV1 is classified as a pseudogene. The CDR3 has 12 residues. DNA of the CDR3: TGCACCAGCAGCCTCAGTCCCTATGGCTACACCTTC. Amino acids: CTSSLSPYGYTF.

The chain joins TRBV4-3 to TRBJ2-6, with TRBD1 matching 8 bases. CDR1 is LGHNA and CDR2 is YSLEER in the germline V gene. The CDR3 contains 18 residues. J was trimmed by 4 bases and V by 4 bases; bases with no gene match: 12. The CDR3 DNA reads TGCGCCAGCAGCCTAGGACAGGGAAGTACTTCCGGGGCCAACGTCCTGACTTTC. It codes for CASSLGQGSTSGANVLTF.

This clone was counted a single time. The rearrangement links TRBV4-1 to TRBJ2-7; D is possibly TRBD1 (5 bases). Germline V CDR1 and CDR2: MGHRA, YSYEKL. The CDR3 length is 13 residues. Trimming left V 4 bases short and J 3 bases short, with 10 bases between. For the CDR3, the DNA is TGCGCCAGCAGCCCGGACACTTACTACGAGCAGTACTTC. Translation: CASSPDTYYEQYF.

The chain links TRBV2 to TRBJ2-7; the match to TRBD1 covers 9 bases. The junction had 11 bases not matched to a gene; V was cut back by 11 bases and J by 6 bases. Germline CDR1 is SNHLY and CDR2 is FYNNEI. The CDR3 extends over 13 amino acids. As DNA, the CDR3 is TGTGCCGGAAAAGGGACAGGGTTAAGCGAGCAGTACTTC. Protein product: CAGKGTGLSEQYF. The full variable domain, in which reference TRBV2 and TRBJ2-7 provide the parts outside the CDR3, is EPEVTQTPSHQVTQMGQEVILRCVPISNHLYFYWYRQILGQKVEFLVSFYNNEISEKSEIFDDQFSVERPDGSNFTLKIRSTKLEDSAMYFCAGKGTGLSEQYFGPGTRLTVT.

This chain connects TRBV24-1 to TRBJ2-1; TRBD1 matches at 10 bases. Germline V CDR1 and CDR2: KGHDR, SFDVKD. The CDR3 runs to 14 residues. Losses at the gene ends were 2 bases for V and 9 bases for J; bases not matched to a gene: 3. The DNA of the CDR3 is TGTGCCACCAGTGATTCCGGACAGGGGGGTGAGCAGTTCTTC. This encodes CATSDSGQGGEQFF.

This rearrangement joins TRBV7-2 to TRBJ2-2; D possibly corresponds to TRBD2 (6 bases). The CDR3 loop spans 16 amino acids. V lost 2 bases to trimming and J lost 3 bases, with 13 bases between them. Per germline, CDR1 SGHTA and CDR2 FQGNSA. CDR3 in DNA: TGTGCCAGCAGCTTATTGGGCGGGGATTACACCGGGGAGCTGTTTTTT. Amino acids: CASSLLGGDYTGELFF.

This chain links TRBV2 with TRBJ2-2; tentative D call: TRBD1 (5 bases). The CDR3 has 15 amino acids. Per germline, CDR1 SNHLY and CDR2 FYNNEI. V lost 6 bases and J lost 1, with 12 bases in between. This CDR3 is CASRQDSLNTGELFF. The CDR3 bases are TGTGCCAGCAGACAGGATAGTTTGAACACCGGGGAGCTGTTTTTT.

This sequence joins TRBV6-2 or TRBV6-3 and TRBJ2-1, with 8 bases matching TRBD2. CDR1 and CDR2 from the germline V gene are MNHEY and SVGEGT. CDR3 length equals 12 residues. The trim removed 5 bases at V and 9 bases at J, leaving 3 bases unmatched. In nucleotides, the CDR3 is TGTGCCAGCAGTCTACTAGCGGCTGAGCAGTTCTTC. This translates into CASSLLAAEQFF.